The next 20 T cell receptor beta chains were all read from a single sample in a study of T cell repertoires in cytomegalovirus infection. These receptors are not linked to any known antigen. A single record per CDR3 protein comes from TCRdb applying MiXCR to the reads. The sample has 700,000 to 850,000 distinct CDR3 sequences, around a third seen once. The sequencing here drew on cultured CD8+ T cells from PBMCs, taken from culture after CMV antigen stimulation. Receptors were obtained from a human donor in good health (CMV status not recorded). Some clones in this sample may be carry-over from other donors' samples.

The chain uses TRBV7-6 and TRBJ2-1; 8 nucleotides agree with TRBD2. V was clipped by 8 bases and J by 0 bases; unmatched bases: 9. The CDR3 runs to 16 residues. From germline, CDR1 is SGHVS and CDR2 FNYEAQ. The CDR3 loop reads CASGGLVGDSYNEQFF. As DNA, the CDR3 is TGTGCCAGCGGGGGACTAGTGGGGGACTCCTACAATGAGCAGTTCTTC.

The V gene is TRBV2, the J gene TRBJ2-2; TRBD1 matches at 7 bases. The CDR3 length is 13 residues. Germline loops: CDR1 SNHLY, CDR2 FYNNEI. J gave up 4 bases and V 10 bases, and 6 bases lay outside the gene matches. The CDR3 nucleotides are TGTGCCACCCCGGGGACAGCCACCGGGGAGCTGTTTTTT. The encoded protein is CATPGTATGELFF.

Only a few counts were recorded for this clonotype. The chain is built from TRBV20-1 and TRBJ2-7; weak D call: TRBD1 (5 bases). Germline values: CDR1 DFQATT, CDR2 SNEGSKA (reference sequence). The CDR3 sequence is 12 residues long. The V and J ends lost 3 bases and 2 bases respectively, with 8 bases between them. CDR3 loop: CSARSGTYEQYV. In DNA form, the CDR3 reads TGCAGTGCTAGGTCAGGGACCTACGAGCAGTACGTC.

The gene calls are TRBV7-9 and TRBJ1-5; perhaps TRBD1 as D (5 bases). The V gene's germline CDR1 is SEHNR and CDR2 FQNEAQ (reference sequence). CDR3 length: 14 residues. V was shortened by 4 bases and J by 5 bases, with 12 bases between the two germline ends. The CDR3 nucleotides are TGTGCCAGCAGCTCGAGCTTGGGGGATCAGCCCCAGCATTTT. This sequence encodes CASSSSLGDQPQHF. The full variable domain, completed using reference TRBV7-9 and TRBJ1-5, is DTGVSQNPRHKITKRGQNVTFRCDPISEHNRLYWYRQTLGQGPEFLTYFQNEAQLEKSRLLSDRFSAERPKGSFSTLEIQRTEQGDSAMYLCASSSSLGDQPQHFGDGTRLSIL.

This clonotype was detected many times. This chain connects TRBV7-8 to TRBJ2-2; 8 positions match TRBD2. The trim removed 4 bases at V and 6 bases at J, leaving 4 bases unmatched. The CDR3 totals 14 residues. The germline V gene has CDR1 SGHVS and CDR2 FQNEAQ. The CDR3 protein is CASSWTSRAGELFF. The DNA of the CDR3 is TGTGCCAGCAGCTGGACTAGCCGGGCCGGGGAGCTGTTTTTT.

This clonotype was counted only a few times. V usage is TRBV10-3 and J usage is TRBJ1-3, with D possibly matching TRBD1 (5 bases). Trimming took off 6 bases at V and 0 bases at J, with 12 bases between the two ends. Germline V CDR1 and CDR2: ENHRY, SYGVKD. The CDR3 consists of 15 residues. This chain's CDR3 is CAISQGRSSGNTIYF. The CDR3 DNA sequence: TGTGCCATCAGCCAGGGTAGAAGCTCTGGAAACACCATATATTTT.

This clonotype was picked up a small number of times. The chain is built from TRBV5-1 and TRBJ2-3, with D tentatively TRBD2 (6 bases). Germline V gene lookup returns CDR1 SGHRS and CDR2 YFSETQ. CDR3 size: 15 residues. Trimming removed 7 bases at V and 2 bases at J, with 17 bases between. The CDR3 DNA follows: TGCGCCAGCGAAATCGGGCGGGGATCCACAGATACGCAGTATTTT. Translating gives CASEIGRGSTDTQYF.

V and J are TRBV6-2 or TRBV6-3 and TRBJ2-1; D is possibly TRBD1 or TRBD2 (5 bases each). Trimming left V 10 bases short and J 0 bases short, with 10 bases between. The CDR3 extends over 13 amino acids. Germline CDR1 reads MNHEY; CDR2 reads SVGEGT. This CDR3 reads CATGPDSYNEQFF. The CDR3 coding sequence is TGTGCCACGGGACCTGACTCCTACAATGAGCAGTTCTTC.

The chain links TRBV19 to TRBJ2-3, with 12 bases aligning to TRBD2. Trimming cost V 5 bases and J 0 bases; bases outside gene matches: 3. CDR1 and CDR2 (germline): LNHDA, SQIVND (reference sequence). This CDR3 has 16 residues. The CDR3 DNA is TGTGCCAGTAGTGTCGGACTAGCGGGGAGCACAGATACGCAGTATTTT. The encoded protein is CASSVGLAGSTDTQYF.

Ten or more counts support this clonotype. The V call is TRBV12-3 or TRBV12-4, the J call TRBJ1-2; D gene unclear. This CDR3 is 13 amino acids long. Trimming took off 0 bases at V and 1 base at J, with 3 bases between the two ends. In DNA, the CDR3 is TGTGCCAGCAGTTTAGCGTTTAACTATGGCTACACCTTC. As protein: CASSLAFNYGYTF.

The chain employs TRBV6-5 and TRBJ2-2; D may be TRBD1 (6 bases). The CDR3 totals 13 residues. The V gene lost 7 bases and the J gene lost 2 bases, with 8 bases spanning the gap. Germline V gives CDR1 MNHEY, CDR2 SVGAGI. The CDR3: CASKQGNTGELFF. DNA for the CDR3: TGTGCCAGCAAACAGGGAAACACCGGGGAGCTGTTTTTT.

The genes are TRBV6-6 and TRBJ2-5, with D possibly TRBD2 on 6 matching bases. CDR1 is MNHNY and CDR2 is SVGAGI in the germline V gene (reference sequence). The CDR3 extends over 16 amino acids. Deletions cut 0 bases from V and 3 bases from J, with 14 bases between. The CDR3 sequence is CASSYSNALAEETQYF. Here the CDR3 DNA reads TGTGCCAGCAGTTACTCGAATGCGTTAGCGGAAGAGACCCAGTACTTC.

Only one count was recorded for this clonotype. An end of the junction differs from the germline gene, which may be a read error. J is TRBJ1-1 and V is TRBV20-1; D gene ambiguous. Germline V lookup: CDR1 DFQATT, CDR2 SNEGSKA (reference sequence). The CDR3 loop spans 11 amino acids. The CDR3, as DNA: TGCAGCGCTAGATCCTACACTGAAGCTTTCTTT. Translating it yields CSARSYTEAFF.

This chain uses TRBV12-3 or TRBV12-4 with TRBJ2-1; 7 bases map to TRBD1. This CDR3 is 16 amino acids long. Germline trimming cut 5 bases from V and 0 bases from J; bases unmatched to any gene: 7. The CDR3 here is CASSPNGQVSYNEQFF. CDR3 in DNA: TGTGCCAGCAGTCCAAACGGACAGGTCTCCTACAATGAGCAGTTCTTC.

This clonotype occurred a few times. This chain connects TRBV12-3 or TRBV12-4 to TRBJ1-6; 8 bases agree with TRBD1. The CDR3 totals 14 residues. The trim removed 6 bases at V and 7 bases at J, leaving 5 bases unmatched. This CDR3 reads CASRFRGQNSPLHF. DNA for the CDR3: TGTGCCAGCAGGTTCAGGGGGCAAAATTCACCCCTCCACTTT.

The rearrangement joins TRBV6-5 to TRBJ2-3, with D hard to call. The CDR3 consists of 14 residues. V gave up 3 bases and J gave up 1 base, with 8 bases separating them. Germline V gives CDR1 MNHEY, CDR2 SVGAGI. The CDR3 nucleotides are TGTGCCAGCAGTTATGCAAGCGGCACAGATACGCAGTATTTT. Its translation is CASSYASGTDTQYF.

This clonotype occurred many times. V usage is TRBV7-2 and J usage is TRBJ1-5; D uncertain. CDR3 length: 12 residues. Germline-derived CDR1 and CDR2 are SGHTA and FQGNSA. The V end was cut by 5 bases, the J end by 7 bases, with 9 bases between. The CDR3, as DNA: TGTGCCAGCAGCGATACTTACCAGCCCCAGCATTTT. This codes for CASSDTYQPQHF.

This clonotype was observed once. This CDR3 reads CASSQDGGTANTGELFF. As DNA, the CDR3 is TGCGCCAGCAGCCAAGATGGCGGGACTGCGAACACCGGGGAGCTGTTTTTT. This chain connects TRBV4-1 to TRBJ2-2, with D maybe TRBD2 (6 bases). The CDR3 totals 17 residues. With 0 bases removed from V and 0 bases from J, the gap between germline ends came to 11 bases. CDR1 and CDR2 from the germline V gene are MGHRA and YSYEKL.

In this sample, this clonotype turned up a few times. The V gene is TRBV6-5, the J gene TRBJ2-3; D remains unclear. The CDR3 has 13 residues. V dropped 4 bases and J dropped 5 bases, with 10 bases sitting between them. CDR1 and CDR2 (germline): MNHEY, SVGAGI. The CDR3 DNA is TGTGCCAGCAGTTCCCTCTATGGAGATACGCAGTATTTT. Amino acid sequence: CASSSLYGDTQYF.

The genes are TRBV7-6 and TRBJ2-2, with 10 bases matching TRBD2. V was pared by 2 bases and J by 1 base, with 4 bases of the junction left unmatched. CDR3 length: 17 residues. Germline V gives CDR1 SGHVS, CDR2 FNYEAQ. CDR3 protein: CASSLSSGGENTGELFF. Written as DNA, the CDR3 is TGTGCCAGCAGCTTATCTAGCGGGGGTGAGAACACCGGGGAGCTGTTTTTT.